Below, one T cell receptor beta chain is given with its context. Its antigen is undetermined. This sample stems from a study of PD-1 blockade in classical Hodgkin lymphoma. Regarding the study as a whole: There was a significant rise in CD4+ TCR diversity by C4D1, with no such rise for CD8+.

The germline CDR1 and CDR2 sequences are GTSNPN and SVGIG (reference sequence). The CDR3 is 14 residues long. Trimming took 8 bases from V and 2 from J, leaving 17 bases between them. The assay was immunoSEQ multiplex PCR, and TCRdb's table has in-frame clones only and misses some. The sample lists 25,000 to 30,000 clones; just over 85% were seen once. Every patient experienced relapse after autologous stem cell transplantation, and brentuximab vedotin exposure varied. The investigators isolated CD8+ T cells from thawed PBMCs using magnetic negative selection. The source is a human donor with classical Hodgkin lymphoma. The sample consisted of CD8+ T cells from blood, taken at baseline. The rearrangement links TRBV30 to TRBJ2-3, with D possibly being TRBD1 or TRBD2 (5 bases each). CDR3 in DNA: TGTGCCCTAATCCTTGGGGGAATCACAGATACGCAGTATTTT. Protein product: CALILGGITDTQYF.